The clone carrying this T cell receptor (beta chain) has a count of ten or more. The entry originates in a study of regulatory T cells in long-lasting Graves disease. Germline values: CDR1 SGHRS, CDR2 YFSETQ. The V end lost 1 base, the J end lost 2 bases, and 10 bases lay between the germline ends. The CDR3 is made up of 15 amino acids. Combining iRepertoire HTBI primers with Arm-PCR of CDR3 regions, the authors built TCR beta libraries. TCRdb used MiXCR to reprocess the multiplex PCR reads, holding one entry per CDR3 protein. This table has 350,000 to 500,000 distinct CDR3 sequences, 12% to 15% appearing once. As for time point: newly diagnosed GD, antithyroid drugs for less than 3 months. PBMC RNA was the source of the TCR library. Another study also made use of these data, one on T cells in Graves' hyperthyroidism and ophthalmopathy. From that study: During a first-round RT-PCR of the TCR CDR3, the HTBI primer set was used. Progression to ophthalmopathy was predicted a median of about six months early.

The sequence was collected from a woman in her 50s with Graves disease. The V and J genes are TRBV5-1 and TRBJ1-5, with D unresolved. The input for sequencing was peripheral blood mononuclear cells (PBMCs), taken at new diagnosis, from a patient treated with antithyroid drugs. The CDR3 nucleotides are TGCGCCAGCAGCTTGTGGGATCCGGGCAATCAGCCCCAGCATTTT. Protein: CASSLWDPGNQPQHF.